The rows below give T cell receptor beta chains drawn from one sample of a study of beta chain features in type 1 diabetes. Here immunoSEQ multiplex PCR was the method, and the copy in TCRdb shows in-frame clones only, minus some. Seen here are some 190,000 clones, about 7.9% observed once, and the top ten hold roughly 0.5%. Input material: central memory CD4+ T cells from blood. Receptors were obtained from a man aged 18 to 29 with type 1 diabetes. CDR3s include the opening cysteine and the closing phenylalanine or tryptophan. Fields, in order: clone size, J gene, V gene, D gene, CDR3 protein, CDR3 DNA. The D gene is left open where the match is weak. Expanded clones get a size class; other rows say once, few or many, or leave the size out.

few	TRBJ2-7	TRBV2	TRBD2	CASKSTSGSLEQYF	TGTGCCAGCAAGTCGACTAGCGGGAGTCTCGAGCAGTACTTC
.	TRBJ2-7	TRBV2	TRBD1	CASSRTGDEQYF	TGTGCCAGCAGTCGGACAGGGGACGAGCAGTACTTC
.	TRBJ2-1	TRBV19	TRBD2	CASSTPPSGSSYNEQFF	TGTGCCAGTAGTACACCCCCTAGCGGGAGCTCCTACAATGAGCAGTTCTTC
.	TRBJ2-2	TRBV7-2	TRBD1	CASRLLRTGTGELFF	TGTGCCAGCAGGCTGTTGAGGACAGGAACCGGGGAGCTGTTTTTT
few	TRBJ2-7	TRBV29-1	TRBD1	CSVQRGQDTYEQYF	TGCAGCGTCCAACGGGGACAGGACACCTACGAGCAGTACTTC
many	TRBJ2-1	TRBV4-2	.	CASSQDGTAQFF	TGTGCCAGCAGCCAAGACGGGACTGCCCAGTTCTTC
few	TRBJ2-7	TRBV2	.	CASSDSPYEQYF	TGTGCCAGCAGCGACAGTCCCTACGAGCAGTACTTC
few	TRBJ2-5	TRBV2	.	CASNFGAVGETQYF	TGTGCCAGCAATTTCGGCGCGGTTGGGGAGACCCAGTACTTC
.	TRBJ2-7	TRBV7-2	.	CASSPPSSYEQYF	TGTGCCAGCAGCCCACCCAGCTCCTACGAGCAGTACTTC
.	TRBJ2-1	TRBV7-2	.	CASSLQADNEQFF	TGTGCCAGCAGCTTACAAGCGGACAATGAGCAGTTCTTC
few	TRBJ2-2	TRBV18	.	CASSPSPVTGELFF	TGTGCCAGCTCACCCTCACCGGTCACCGGGGAGCTGTTTTTT
.	TRBJ2-5	TRBV2	.	CASSAVDTRGTQYF	TGTGCCAGCAGTGCTGTAGATACTCGGGGGACCCAGTACTTC
.	TRBJ2-7	TRBV5-1	TRBD1	CASSPPGQGYEQYF	TGCGCCAGCAGCCCACCGGGACAGGGCTACGAGCAGTACTTC
few	TRBJ2-7	TRBV9	TRBD2	CASSAQTGLADEQYF	TGTGCCAGCAGCGCTCAAACGGGACTAGCGGACGAGCAGTACTTC
.	TRBJ2-3	TRBV7-9	TRBD2	CASSYPTSGSALGTDTQYF	TGTGCCAGCAGCTATCCGACTAGCGGGAGTGCCTTGGGCACAGATACGCAGTATTTT
.	TRBJ2-7	TRBV20-1	.	CSASGREQYF	TGCAGTGCCAGCGGGCGGGAGCAGTACTTC
few	TRBJ2-5	TRBV7-2	TRBD2	CASSFVLAGAQETQYF	TGTGCCAGCAGCTTTGTGCTAGCGGGGGCCCAAGAGACCCAGTACTTC
.	TRBJ2-2	TRBV7-2	TRBD2	CASSLLAGEYGGELFF	TGTGCCAGCAGCCTACTAGCGGGGGAGTACGGCGGGGAGCTGTTTTTT
.	TRBJ2-7	TRBV7-8	.	CASSLPSDTRLQYF	TGTGCCAGCAGCTTACCTTCGGACACCCGCTTGCAGTACTTC
.	TRBJ1-5	TRBV7-9	.	CASSLARPGSNQPQHF	TGTGCCAGCAGCTTAGCACGCCCAGGAAGCAATCAGCCCCAGCATTTT
few	TRBJ1-5	TRBV30	.	CAWSSGSAHSNQPQHF	TGTGCCTGGAGTTCAGGGTCTGCTCATAGCAATCAGCCCCAGCATTTT
.	TRBJ1-4	TRBV23-1	.	CASSLNNEKLFF	TGCGCCAGCAGTCTTAATAATGAAAAACTGTTTTTT
.	TRBJ2-3	TRBV7-6	.	CASSHYPPPGHHTDTQYF	TGTGCCAGCAGCCACTACCCCCCGCCGGGACACCACACAGATACGCAGTATTTT
.	TRBJ1-5	TRBV28	.	CASSGLNQPQHF	TGTGCCAGCAGTGGACTCAATCAGCCCCAGCATTTT